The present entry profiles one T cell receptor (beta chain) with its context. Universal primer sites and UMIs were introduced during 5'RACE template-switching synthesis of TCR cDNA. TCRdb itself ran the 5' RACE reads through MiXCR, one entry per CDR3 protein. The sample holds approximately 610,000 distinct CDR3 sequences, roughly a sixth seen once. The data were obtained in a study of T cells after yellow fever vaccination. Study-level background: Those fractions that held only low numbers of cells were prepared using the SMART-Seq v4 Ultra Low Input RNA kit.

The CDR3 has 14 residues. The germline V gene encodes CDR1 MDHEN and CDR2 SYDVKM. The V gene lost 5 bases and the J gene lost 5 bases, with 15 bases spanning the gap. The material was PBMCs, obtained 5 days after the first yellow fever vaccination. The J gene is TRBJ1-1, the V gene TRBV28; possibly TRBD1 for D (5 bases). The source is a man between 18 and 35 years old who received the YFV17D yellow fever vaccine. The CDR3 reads CASSPRDGGTEAFF. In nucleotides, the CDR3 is TGTGCCAGCAGTCCTCGGGACGGGGGGACTGAAGCTTTCTTT.